These 18 T cell receptor beta chains were sequenced from one sample in a study of blood T cell repertoires in COVID-19. Only in-frame clones appear in the TCRdb table, and some are missing; sequencing was by immunoSEQ multiplex PCR. The sample gives under 200,000 clones, 80% to 85% of which show up once; roughly 14% is in the top ten. Material: peripheral blood. All receptors come from a woman aged 70-85 years with COVID-19, enrolled during active disease.

This sequence joins TRBV18 and TRBJ2-7; D possibly corresponds to TRBD1 (5 bases). V was clipped by 6 bases and J by 5 bases, with 11 bases between them. Germline CDR1 reads KGHSH; CDR2 reads LQKENI. The CDR3 loop spans 12 amino acids. CDR3 in DNA: TGTGCCAGCTCCCTTAAAGGGGACGAGCAGTACTTC. Translated: CASSLKGDEQYF.

V is TRBV5-1 and J is TRBJ1-1; TRBD1 might be the D (6 bases). This CDR3 comprises 13 residues. Germline loops: CDR1 SGHRS, CDR2 YFSETQ. Trimming took 7 bases from V and 0 from J, leaving 10 bases between them. The DNA for the CDR3 is TGCGCCAGCGGCACAGGGATGAACACTGAAGCTTTCTTT. It codes for CASGTGMNTEAFF.

The chain combines TRBV4-1 with TRBJ2-1; 10 bases agree with TRBD2. V lost 1 base and J lost 9; bases outside the gene matches: 18. This CDR3 comprises 19 residues. Per the germline V gene, CDR1 is MGHRA and CDR2 is YSYEKL. CDR3: CASSQASRGEASGGAEQFF. CDR3 in DNA: TGCGCCAGCAGCCAAGCGTCAAGGGGGGAGGCTAGCGGGGGAGCTGAGCAGTTCTTC.

The chain uses TRBV20-1 and TRBJ1-1; 7 bases line up with TRBD1. The CDR3 is 12 amino acids. J gave up 3 bases and V 3 bases, and 1 base lay outside the gene matches. The V gene's germline CDR1 is DFQATT and CDR2 SNEGSKA (reference sequence). The CDR3 DNA reads TGCAGTGCTAGTCAGGGGGACACTGAAGCTTTCTTT. Translating it yields CSASQGDTEAFF.

This rearrangement joins TRBV7-9 to TRBJ1-1, with 7 bases identical to TRBD1. Germline-derived CDR1 and CDR2 are SEHNR and FQNEAQ (reference sequence). V trimming: 8 bases; J trimming: 5 bases; junction bases outside the gene matches: 5. The CDR3 runs to 12 residues. CDR3 loop: CASDRVSTEAFF. CDR3 nucleotide sequence: TGTGCCAGCGACAGGGTTTCGACTGAAGCTTTCTTT.

The chain joins TRBV18 to TRBJ1-1, with 8 bases identical to TRBD1. Trimming removed 4 bases from V and 6 bases from J; junction bases left unmatched: 1. Germline CDR1 KGHSH, CDR2 LQKENI. The CDR3 spans 12 residues. CDR3 in amino acids: CASSRTGPEAFF. In DNA, the CDR3 is TGTGCCAGCTCACGGACAGGGCCTGAAGCTTTCTTT.

The chain's CDR3 is CASSTGLRGPTNEQFF. CDR3 sequence (DNA): TGTGCCAGTAGTACAGGACTCCGCGGTCCTACCAATGAGCAGTTCTTC. The chain carries TRBV19 and TRBJ2-1; D possibly corresponds to TRBD2 (5 bases). V gave up 4 bases and J gave up 6 bases, with 19 bases separating them. The CDR3 consists of 16 residues. Per germline, CDR1 LNHDA and CDR2 SQIVND (reference sequence).

The chain has TRBV27 and TRBJ2-1; 8 bases match TRBD2. Germline V gene data show CDR1 as MNHEY and CDR2 as SMNVEV (reference sequence). This CDR3 comprises 13 residues. The V gene end was trimmed by 7 bases and the J gene end by 10 bases; junction bases not matched to a gene: 9. The CDR3 bases are TGTGCCAGCAAAACCGGGACTAGATTGGAGCAGTTCTTC. It encodes CASKTGTRLEQFF.

The V gene is TRBV6-6, the J gene TRBJ1-5; 7 positions match TRBD1. Germline-derived CDR1 and CDR2 are MNHNY and SVGAGI (reference sequence). The CDR3 covers 14 residues. V gave up 5 bases and J gave up 6 bases; unmatched junction bases: 7. DNA of the CDR3: TGTGCCAGCAGTGCCACAGGGGCCACTCAGCCCCAGCATTTT. Its protein product is CASSATGATQPQHF.

The chain uses TRBV28 and TRBJ1-3; a weak D match, TRBD1 (5 bases). This CDR3 spans 15 amino acids. V was trimmed by 6 bases and J by 0 bases, leaving 12 bases between them. The germline CDR1 and CDR2 sequences are MDHEN and SYDVKM. The DNA of the CDR3 is TGTGCCAGCAGCCGGGGACTTAACTCTGGAAACACCATATATTTT. Protein product: CASSRGLNSGNTIYF.

The chain uses TRBV19 and TRBJ1-5, with TRBD1 matching over 7 bases. Germline-derived CDR1 and CDR2 are LNHDA and SQIVND (reference sequence). The CDR3 runs 15 residues. V lost 3 bases and J lost 7; bases outside the gene matches: 9. The CDR3 DNA reads as TGTGCCAGTAGTATGCTGGACAGGATTGGGCAGCCCCAGCATTTT. Translating gives CASSMLDRIGQPQHF.

The chain carries TRBV7-9 and TRBJ2-7, with a weak D call TRBD1 (6 bases). Germline CDR1 and CDR2: SEHNR and FQNEAQ (reference sequence). The CDR3 totals 12 residues. Trimming took 2 bases from V and 7 from J, leaving 9 bases between them. This chain's CDR3 is CASSLQGWEQYF. The CDR3 DNA reads as TGTGCCAGCAGCTTACAGGGGTGGGAGCAGTACTTC.

This clone turned up a few times. This chain joins TRBV5-5 and TRBJ2-1; possibly TRBD2 for D (5 bases). The CDR3 is made up of 17 amino acids. Germline assignment: CDR1 SGHKS and CDR2 YYEKEE (reference sequence). V dropped 0 bases and J dropped 1 base, with 14 bases sitting between them. The CDR3 protein is CASSLEAGIGSYNEQFF. The CDR3 region has the DNA TGTGCCAGCAGCTTGGAGGCCGGGATTGGATCCTACAATGAGCAGTTCTTC.

This clone was recorded once. This sequence joins TRBV19 and TRBJ1-3; 7 bases line up with TRBD1. The CDR3 runs to 16 residues. J lost 0 bases, V lost 6 bases, and 8 bases had no gene match. Per the germline V gene, CDR1 is LNHDA and CDR2 is SQIVND (reference sequence). The chain's CDR3 is CASSLRDRLSGNTIYF. In nucleotides, the CDR3 is TGTGCCAGTAGCCTAAGGGACAGACTCTCTGGAAACACCATATATTTT.

The chain combines TRBV12-3 or TRBV12-4 with TRBJ2-6, with D unresolved. Deletions cut 6 bases from V and 4 bases from J, with 7 bases between. The CDR3 is made up of 13 amino acids. The DNA for the CDR3 is TGTGCCAGCAGCTTGGCCGGGGCCAACGTCCTGACTTTC. Encoded protein: CASSLAGANVLTF.

V is TRBV10-3 and J is TRBJ1-1, with 9 bases fitting TRBD1. J gave up 3 bases and V 10 bases, and 9 bases lay outside the gene matches. The CDR3 consists of 14 residues. Germline values: CDR1 ENHRY, CDR2 SYGVKD. CDR3 amino acids: CASTVTGGYTEAFF. CDR3 nucleotides: TGTGCCAGCACCGTTACAGGGGGCTACACTGAAGCTTTCTTT.

The chain uses TRBV5-1 and TRBJ1-6; 7 positions match TRBD1. V trimming: 4 bases; J trimming: 5 bases; junction bases outside the gene matches: 6. Germline CDR1 reads SGHRS; CDR2 reads YFSETQ. CDR3 length: 15 amino acids. The CDR3 nucleotides are TGCGCCAGCAGCAGAGGGACAGAGAATAATTCACCCCTCCACTTT. Its protein is CASSRGTENNSPLHF.

The chain combines TRBV30 with TRBJ1-1, with D perhaps TRBD1 (5 bases). The CDR3 consists of 12 residues. Deletions cut 4 bases from V and 6 bases from J, with 12 bases between. Per germline, CDR1 GTSNPN and CDR2 SVGIG (reference sequence). The CDR3: CAWTPGQPEAFF. DNA for the CDR3: TGTGCCTGGACCCCAGGGCAACCTGAAGCTTTCTTT.